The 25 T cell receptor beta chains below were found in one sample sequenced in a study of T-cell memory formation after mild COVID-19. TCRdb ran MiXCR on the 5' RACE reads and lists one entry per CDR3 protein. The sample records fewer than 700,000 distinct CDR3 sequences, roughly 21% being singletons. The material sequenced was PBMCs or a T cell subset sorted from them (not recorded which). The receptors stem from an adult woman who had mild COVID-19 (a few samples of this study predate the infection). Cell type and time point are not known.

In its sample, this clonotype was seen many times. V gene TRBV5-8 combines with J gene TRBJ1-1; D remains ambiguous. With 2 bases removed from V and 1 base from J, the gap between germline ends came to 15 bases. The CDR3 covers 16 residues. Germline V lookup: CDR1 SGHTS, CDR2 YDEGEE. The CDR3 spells CASSFRSGRGNTEAFF. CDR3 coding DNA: TGTGCCAGCAGCTTTAGATCAGGACGAGGGAACACTGAAGCTTTCTTT.

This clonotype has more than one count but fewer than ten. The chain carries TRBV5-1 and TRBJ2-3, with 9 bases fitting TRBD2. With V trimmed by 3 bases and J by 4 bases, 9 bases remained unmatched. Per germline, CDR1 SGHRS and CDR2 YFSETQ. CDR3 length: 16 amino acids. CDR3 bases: TGCGCCAGCAGCTCGAGTTTAGCGGGGGTACCAGATACGCAGTATTTT. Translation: CASSSSLAGVPDTQYF.

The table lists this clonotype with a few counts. The CDR3 nucleotides read TGCGCCAGCAGCCAAGATGGGTCTCCCGCCTACGAGCAGTACTTC. Residues: CASSQDGSPAYEQYF. The chain recombines TRBV4-1 with TRBJ2-7; D ambiguous. V was trimmed by 0 bases and J by 2 bases, leaving 11 bases between them. The CDR3 spans 15 residues. CDR1 MGHRA and CDR2 YSYEKL come from the germline V gene.

CDR3 residues: CASSLSVGTEAFF. DNA for the CDR3: TGTGCCAGCAGTTTATCGGTGGGCACTGAAGCTTTCTTT. The genes are TRBV27 and TRBJ1-1, with D uncertain. The CDR3 sequence is 13 residues long. Germline CDR1 is MNHEY and CDR2 is SMNVEV (reference sequence). Trimming cost V 0 bases and J 4 bases, with 6 bases left between them.

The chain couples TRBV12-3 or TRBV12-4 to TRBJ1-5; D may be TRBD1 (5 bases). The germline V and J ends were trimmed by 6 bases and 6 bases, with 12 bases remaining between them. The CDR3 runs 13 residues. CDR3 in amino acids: CASSAGTLQPQHF. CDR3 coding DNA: TGTGCCAGCAGCGCCGGGACGCTTCAGCCCCAGCATTTT.

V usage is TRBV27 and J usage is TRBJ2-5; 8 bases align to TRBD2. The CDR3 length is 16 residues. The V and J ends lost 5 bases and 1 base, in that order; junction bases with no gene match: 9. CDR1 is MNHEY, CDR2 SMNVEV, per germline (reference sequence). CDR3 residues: CASSITYREGQETQYF. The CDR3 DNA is TGTGCCAGCAGTATCACGTATCGGGAGGGCCAAGAGACCCAGTACTTC.

The CDR3 bases are TGTGCCAGCAGCTTAACTTGGCGGGGGAGATACAATGAGCAGTTCTTC. It encodes CASSLTWRGRYNEQFF. The V and J genes are TRBV7-3 and TRBJ2-1; 7 nucleotides match TRBD2. CDR1 is SGHTA and CDR2 is FQGTGA in the germline V gene. There are 16 residues in the CDR3. V lost 0 bases to trimming and J lost 4 bases; unmatched junction nucleotides: 6.

The CDR3 reads CASSGTSRGEQYF. CDR3 coding DNA: TGTGCCAGCAGCGGGACTAGTCGAGGCGAGCAGTACTTC. The chain joins TRBV2 to TRBJ2-7, with 8 positions matching TRBD2. V lost 6 bases to trimming and J lost 6 bases; unmatched junction nucleotides: 7. CDR1 and CDR2 (germline): SNHLY, FYNNEI. This CDR3 has 13 amino acids. Based on the CDR3 plus reference TRBV2 and TRBJ2-7, the full variable domain is EPEVTQTPSHQVTQMGQEVILRCVPISNHLYFYWYRQILGQKVEFLVSFYNNEISEKSEIFDDQFSVERPDGSNFTLKIRSTKLEDSAMYFCASSGTSRGEQYFGPGTRLTVT.

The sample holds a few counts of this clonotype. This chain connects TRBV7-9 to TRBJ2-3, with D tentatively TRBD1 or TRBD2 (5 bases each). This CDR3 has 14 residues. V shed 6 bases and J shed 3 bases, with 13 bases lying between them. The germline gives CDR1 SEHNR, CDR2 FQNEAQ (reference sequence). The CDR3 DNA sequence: TGTGCCAGCAGACCGGGACGGGTAACAGATACGCAGTATTTT. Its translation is CASRPGRVTDTQYF.

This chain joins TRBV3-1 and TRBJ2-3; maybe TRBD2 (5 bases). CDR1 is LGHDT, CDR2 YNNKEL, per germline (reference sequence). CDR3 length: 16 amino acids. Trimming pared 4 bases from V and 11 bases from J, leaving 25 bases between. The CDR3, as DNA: TGTGCCAGCAGCCGAGGCCGTTTAGCGACCGCGTCGGGGCAGTATTTT. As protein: CASSRGRLATASGQYF.

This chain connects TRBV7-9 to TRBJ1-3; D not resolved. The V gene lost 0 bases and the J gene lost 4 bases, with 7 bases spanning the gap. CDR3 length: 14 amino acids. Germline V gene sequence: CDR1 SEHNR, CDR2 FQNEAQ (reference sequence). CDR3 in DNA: TGTGCCAGCAGCTTAGCGTACGGCGGAAACACCATATATTTT. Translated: CASSLAYGGNTIYF.

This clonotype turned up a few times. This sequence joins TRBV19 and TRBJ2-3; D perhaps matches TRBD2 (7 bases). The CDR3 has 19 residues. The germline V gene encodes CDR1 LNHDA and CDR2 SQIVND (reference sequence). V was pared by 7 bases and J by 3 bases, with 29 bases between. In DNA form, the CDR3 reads TGTGCCAGTATTCCCCCGTTAGGGGGGGTGTTGCTTGGGACAGATACGCAGTATTTT. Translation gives CASIPPLGGVLLGTDTQYF.

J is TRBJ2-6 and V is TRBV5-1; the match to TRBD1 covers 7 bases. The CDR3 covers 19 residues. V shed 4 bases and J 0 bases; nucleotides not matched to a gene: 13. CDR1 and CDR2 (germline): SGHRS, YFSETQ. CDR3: CASSPLGTVQYSGANVLTF. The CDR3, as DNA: TGCGCCAGCAGCCCCCTGGGGACAGTCCAATACTCTGGGGCCAACGTCCTGACTTTC.

The CDR3 sequence is CASSLAVTVEQYF. The CDR3 bases are TGTGCCAGCAGCTTAGCGGTAACGGTCGAGCAGTACTTC. V usage is TRBV7-8 and J usage is TRBJ2-7; D is unclear. This CDR3 comprises 13 residues. Between the trimmed V and J ends, which lost 0 bases and 6 bases, there was a span of 9 bases. The germline V gene has CDR1 SGHVS and CDR2 FQNEAQ.

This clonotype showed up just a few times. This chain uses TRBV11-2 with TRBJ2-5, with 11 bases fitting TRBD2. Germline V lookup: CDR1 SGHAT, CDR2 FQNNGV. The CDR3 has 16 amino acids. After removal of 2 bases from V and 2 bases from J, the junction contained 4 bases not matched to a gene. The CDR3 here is CASSLSSGGVQETQYF. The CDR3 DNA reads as TGTGCCAGCAGCTTAAGTAGCGGGGGGGTTCAAGAGACCCAGTACTTC.

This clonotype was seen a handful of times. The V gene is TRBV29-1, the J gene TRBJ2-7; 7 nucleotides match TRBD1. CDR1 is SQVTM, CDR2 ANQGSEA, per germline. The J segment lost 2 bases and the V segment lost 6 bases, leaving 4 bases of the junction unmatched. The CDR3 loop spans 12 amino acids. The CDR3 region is CSVGDSPYEQYF. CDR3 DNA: TGCAGCGTAGGGGACAGCCCCTACGAGCAGTACTTC.

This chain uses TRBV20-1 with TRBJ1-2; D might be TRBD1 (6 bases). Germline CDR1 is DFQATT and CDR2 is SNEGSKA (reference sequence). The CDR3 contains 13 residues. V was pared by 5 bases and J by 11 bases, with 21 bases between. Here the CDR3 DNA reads TGCAGTGCTGGAGCTCACAGGGCCCTGCGGTACACCTTC. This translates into CSAGAHRALRYTF.

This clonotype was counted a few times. CDR3 nucleotide sequence: TGCAGTGCTAGAACAGGCTCCCGAGGCTACACCTTC. This gives the protein CSARTGSRGYTF. This chain joins TRBV20-1 and TRBJ1-2, with D perhaps matching TRBD1 (5 bases). This CDR3 contains 12 residues. Germline lookup yields CDR1 DFQATT and CDR2 SNEGSKA (reference sequence). V was cut by 2 bases and J by 8 bases, with 12 bases left in between.

The CDR3 bases are TGTGCCAGCAGCCTTAGAGGGGCTCAGGGTTACGAGCAGTACTTC. Its protein is CASSLRGAQGYEQYF. The J gene is TRBJ2-7, the V gene TRBV12-3 or TRBV12-4; D is tentatively TRBD1 or TRBD2 (5 bases each). V was shortened by 6 bases and J by 4 bases, with 19 bases between the two germline ends. This CDR3 has 15 amino acids.

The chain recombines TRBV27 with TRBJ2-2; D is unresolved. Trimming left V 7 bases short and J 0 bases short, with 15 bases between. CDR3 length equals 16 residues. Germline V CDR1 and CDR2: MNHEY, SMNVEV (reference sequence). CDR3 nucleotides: TGTGCCAGCAAACCGGCAGCCAAGGCGAACACCGGGGAGCTGTTTTTT. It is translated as CASKPAAKANTGELFF.

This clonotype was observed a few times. CDR3 nucleotide sequence: TGTGCCAGCAGTGAAAGGTTAGATAGGCAGCCCCAGCATTTT. Residues: CASSERLDRQPQHF. The chain has TRBV6-1 and TRBJ1-5; D remains ambiguous. Germline-derived CDR1 and CDR2 are MNHNS and SASEGT. The CDR3 length is 14 residues. Trimming removed 2 bases at V and 7 bases at J, with 12 bases between.

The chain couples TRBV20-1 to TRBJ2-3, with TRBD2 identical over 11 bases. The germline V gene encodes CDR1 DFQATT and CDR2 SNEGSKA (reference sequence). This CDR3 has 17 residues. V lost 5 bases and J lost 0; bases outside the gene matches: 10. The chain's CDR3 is CSASSGTSGTSTDTQYF. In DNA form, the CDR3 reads TGCAGTGCTTCCTCCGGGACTAGCGGAACTAGCACAGATACGCAGTATTTT.

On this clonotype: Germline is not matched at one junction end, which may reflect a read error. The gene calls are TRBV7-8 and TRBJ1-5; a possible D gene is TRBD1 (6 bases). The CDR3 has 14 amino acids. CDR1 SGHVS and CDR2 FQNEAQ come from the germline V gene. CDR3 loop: CASSLEGEGGPQHF. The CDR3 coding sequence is TGTGCCAGCAGTTTAGAGGGGGAGGGGGGGCCCCAGCATTTT. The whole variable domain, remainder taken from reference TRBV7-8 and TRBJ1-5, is GAGVSQSPRYKVAKRGQDVALRCDPISGHVSLFWYQQALGQGPEFLTYFQNEAQLDKSGLPSDRFFAERPEGSVSTLKIQRTQQEDSAVYLCASSLEGEGGPQHFGDGTRLSIL.

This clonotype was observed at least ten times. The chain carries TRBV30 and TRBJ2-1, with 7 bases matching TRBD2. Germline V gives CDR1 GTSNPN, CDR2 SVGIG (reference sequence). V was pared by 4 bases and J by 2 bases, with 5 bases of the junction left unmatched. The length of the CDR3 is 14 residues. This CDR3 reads CAWTSGSAYNEQFF. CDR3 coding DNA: TGTGCCTGGACTAGCGGATCGGCCTACAATGAGCAGTTCTTC.

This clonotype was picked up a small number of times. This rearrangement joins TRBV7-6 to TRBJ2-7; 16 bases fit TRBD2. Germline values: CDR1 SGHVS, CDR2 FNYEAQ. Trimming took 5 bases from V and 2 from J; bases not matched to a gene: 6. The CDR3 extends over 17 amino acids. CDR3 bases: TGTGCCAGCAGCCACCGAGGGACTAGCGGGAGGGCCTACGAGCAGTACTTC. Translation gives CASSHRGTSGRAYEQYF.